This TCR beta chain was observed in a study of T cell responses to AZD1222 COVID-19 vaccine. Study conclusions and caveats: None of the repertoires were sampled until the peak T cell response had passed. Baseline seropositivity occurred in only 5 to 7 AZD1222 recipients. A mostly white British donor set with more females was recruited, and clonal diversity was possibly underestimated. Once two AZD1222 doses were given, Spike-specific TCR breadth and depth went up.

This table comes from immunoSEQ multiplex PCR, and its TCRdb copy is limited to in-frame clones, with some not included. The sample consists of roughly 140,000 clones, just over 90% of them appearing once. Comments on this clone: Its antigen is undetermined.

After removal of 1 base from V and 6 bases from J, the junction contained 4 bases not matched to a gene. CDR1 SGHVS and CDR2 FNYEAQ come from the germline V gene. This CDR3 region has 16 residues. This TCR was recovered from an adult who received the AZD1222 COVID-19 vaccine. This material consisted of peripheral blood, taken 28 days after the second AZD1222 dose. This rearrangement joins TRBV7-6 to TRBJ2-1; 12 bases are shared with TRBD2. The CDR3 nucleotides read TGTGCCAGCAGCTTAGAGTCTAGCGGGGGGGCCAATGAGCAGTTCTTC. Translated, it gives CASSLESSGGANEQFF.